This T cell receptor (beta chain) was observed in a study of blood T cell repertoires in COVID-19. Across the study: The origin of the acute and convalescent COVID-19 samples was the United States, Italy and Spain. In each case, the material was cDNA or gDNA derived from T cells, B-cell-depleted T cells, or PBMCs.

The CDR3 runs 15 residues. With V trimmed by 5 bases and J by 4 bases, 6 bases remained unmatched. Germline-derived CDR1 and CDR2 are MDHEN and SYDVKM. As originally analysed: Nucleated cell counts were estimated from reference gene primer amplification. The assay was immunoSEQ multiplex PCR, and TCRdb's table has in-frame clones only and misses some. The DNA was the basis for D and trimming; V, J and clone size are from that table. In the table there are approximately 150,000 clones, roughly 85% of which are singletons. The sequenced sample consisted of peripheral blood. This TCR came from a human donor with acute or convalescent COVID-19. The donor label of this sample is uncertain. The rearrangement joins TRBV28 to TRBJ2-2; 8 positions match TRBD1. CDR3 region: CASSDRTGPTGELFF. In nucleotides, the CDR3 is TGTGCCAGCAGTGACCGGACAGGGCCCACCGGGGAGCTGTTTTTT.